The clone carrying this T cell receptor beta chain was seen at least ten times. Antigen specificity is unknown. It was with a sample-barcoded 5' primer and a J-beta primer mix that a second PCR of roughly 6 to 12 cycles was run. TCRdb used MiXCR to reprocess the 5' RACE reads, holding one entry per CDR3 protein. The sample has about 840,000 distinct CDR3 sequences, about 27% seen once; the top ten hold roughly 10%. Germline V gene sequence: CDR1 SEHNR, CDR2 FQNEAQ (reference sequence). V dropped 4 bases and J dropped 2; count of bases not matched to a gene: 13. The CDR3 covers 18 residues. This entry is derived from a study of blood T cells in healthy people across ages. Study results and limitations: PBMCs that were unsorted prevented a conclusive naive versus antigen-experienced comparison.

This sample also appeared in a second study, on T cells of mothers and their children. That source notes: Reads obtained per mother exceeded 10 million TCR beta CDR3 reads, with 3 million to 3.5 million obtained per child. Whether related or unrelated, pairs show similar shaping of TCR recombination output by thymic selection.

This TCR was recovered from a middle-aged woman in good health. The chain has TRBV7-9 and TRBJ2-7; TRBD2 matches 11 bases. The material sequenced was blood. The CDR3 is CASSSTSSGGSYPYEQYF. For the CDR3, the DNA is TGTGCCAGCAGCTCAACTTCTAGCGGGGGGTCTTACCCCTACGAGCAGTACTTC.